Sequencing of this TCR beta chain was carried out in a study of T cells in Graves' hyperthyroidism and ophthalmopathy. TCR beta CDR3 regions were amplified from RNA. The HTBI primer set was used in a first-round RT-PCR of the TCR CDR3. TCRdb used MiXCR to reprocess the multiplex PCR reads, holding one entry per CDR3 protein. The top ten hold roughly 45% of the sample, which has roughly 500,000 distinct CDR3 sequences, 46% seen once. Only a few counts were recorded for this clonotype. V was clipped by 2 bases and J by 4 bases, with 9 bases between them. The CDR3 consists of 13 residues. Germline CDR1 and CDR2: MDHEN and SYDVKM.

The sequencing input was peripheral blood or thyroid tissue (not recorded which). The clonotype was recovered from an adult woman with Graves' disease, either hyperthyroidism or ophthalmopathy (not recorded which). This chain joins TRBV28 and TRBJ2-7, with unresolved D. The CDR3 protein is CASSLSTLYEQYF. In DNA form, the CDR3 reads TGTGCCAGCAGTTTAAGTACACTGTACGAGCAGTACTTC.